The 9 T cell receptor beta chains presented below share a single source sample, sequenced in a study of response to subunit inactivated influenza vaccine. TCRdb re-called the RT-PCR reads through MiXCR, storing one row per CDR3 protein. Of 590,000 or so distinct CDR3 sequences in the sample, about 14% were seen once. Sequencing was performed on PBMCs from blood, taken 14 to 15 days before vaccination. These receptors originate from a man aged 50 to 59 who received an inactivated influenza vaccine.

J is TRBJ2-1 and V is TRBV14; TRBD2 matches at 7 bases. Germline CDR1 and CDR2: SGHDN and FVKESK. CDR3 length: 15 amino acids. V dropped 0 bases and J dropped 7; count of bases not matched to a gene: 6. This chain's CDR3 is CASSQDHGRKNEQFF. The CDR3 DNA is TGTGCCAGCAGCCAAGATCACGGGAGGAAGAATGAGCAGTTCTTC.

In its sample, this clonotype was seen a few times. The CDR3 loop is CASSQGGGPTGDTQYF. CDR3 DNA: TGCGCCAGCAGCCAAGGAGGAGGGCCGACTGGAGATACGCAGTATTTT. V is TRBV4-1 and J is TRBJ2-3; the D gene is possibly TRBD2 (6 bases). Germline V gives CDR1 MGHRA, CDR2 YSYEKL. V dropped 1 base and J dropped 5 bases, with 16 bases sitting between them. There are 16 residues in the CDR3.

The chain carries TRBV20-1 and TRBJ2-1; D is undetermined. The CDR3 has 16 amino acids. Trimming removed 0 bases from V and 0 bases from J, with 12 bases in between. Germline-derived CDR1 and CDR2 are DFQATT and SNEGSKA (reference sequence). The CDR3: CSARDVREYSYNEQFF. The DNA for the CDR3 is TGCAGTGCTAGAGATGTCAGAGAATACTCCTACAATGAGCAGTTCTTC.

This clonotype was seen a few times. The chain combines TRBV4-3 with TRBJ1-6, with D unclear. Trimming removed 0 bases from V and 7 bases from J, with 13 bases in between. This CDR3 region has 16 residues. The V gene's germline CDR1 is LGHNA and CDR2 YSLEER. The CDR3 protein is CASSQDLGSSNSPLHF. The CDR3, as DNA: TGCGCCAGCAGCCAAGACCTCGGGTCGTCGAATTCACCCCTCCACTTT.

This clonotype was seen more than once but under ten times. The chain carries TRBV20-1 and TRBJ2-7; D remains ambiguous. This CDR3 contains 15 residues. V was pared by 4 bases and J by 0 bases, with 16 bases between. The germline gives CDR1 DFQATT, CDR2 SNEGSKA (reference sequence). CDR3 nucleotides: TGCAGTGCTATCCCTCTTGGGGAAGGCTCCTACGAGCAGTACTTC. Translating gives CSAIPLGEGSYEQYF.

In its sample, this clonotype was seen a few times. The chain joins TRBV12-3 or TRBV12-4 to TRBJ1-1; D gene uncertain. CDR3 size: 12 residues. Trimming took 4 bases from V and 5 from J, leaving 8 bases between them. CDR3 DNA: TGTGCCAGCAGTTCTAGGGCTACTGAAGCTTTCTTT. Its protein product is CASSSRATEAFF.

This clonotype has more than one count but fewer than ten. The V call is TRBV28, the J call TRBJ2-3; D is undetermined. Germline V gene data show CDR1 as MDHEN and CDR2 as SYDVKM. The germline V and J ends were trimmed by 3 bases and 0 bases, with 10 bases remaining between them. The CDR3 has 15 residues. The CDR3 nucleotides are TGTGCCAGCAGTTTGTACTATCCTAGCACAGATACGCAGTATTTT. Encoded protein: CASSLYYPSTDTQYF.

This clonotype was recorded a few times. This chain connects TRBV7-9 to TRBJ2-3; 8 bases fit TRBD1. Germline trimming cut 2 bases from V and 4 bases from J; bases unmatched to any gene: 11. The CDR3 has 17 residues. Per germline, CDR1 SEHNR and CDR2 FQNEAQ (reference sequence). This CDR3 is CASSLLSSGQGADTQYF. The CDR3 DNA follows: TGTGCCAGCAGCTTATTGTCGTCCGGACAGGGTGCAGATACGCAGTATTTT.

This clonotype was observed at least ten times. The rearrangement uses TRBV28 and TRBJ1-4; 10 bases are shared with TRBD1. The germline V gene has CDR1 MDHEN and CDR2 SYDVKM. J lost 7 bases, V lost 6 bases, and 5 bases had no gene match. There are 14 residues in the CDR3. As DNA, the CDR3 is TGTGCCAGCAGCTCGGACAGGGGGAGTGAAAAACTGTTTTTT. This codes for CASSSDRGSEKLFF.